This T cell receptor beta chain was sequenced in a study of long-term antiretroviral therapy in people with HIV. Study findings and constraints: ART adherence, viral resistance and therapy changes went unrecorded. Post-ART, diversity grew, though it stayed under transplant donor control levels. Clones that expanded before ART (that is, prior to treatment) dominated the repertoire at all time points.

Of note for this clone: The antigen remains undetermined.

The germline V gene encodes CDR1 SQVTM and CDR2 ANQGSEA. The CDR3 runs 13 residues. Deletions cut 3 bases from V and 2 bases from J, with 9 bases between. At the survey level, the v3.0 immunoSEQ assay was run. Researchers set sequencing to target about 40,000-55,000 T-cell genomes per sample. Only in-frame clones appear in the TCRdb table, and some are missing; sequencing was by immunoSEQ multiplex PCR. The sample has 40,000 to 60,000 clones; about 86% are singletons. Sequences were derived from unsorted PBMCs, sampled 0.8 years after starting antiretroviral therapy. The genes are TRBV29-1 and TRBJ2-3; D unclear. The receptor comes from a woman under 30 with HIV. CDR3 in amino acids: CSVELGFTDTQYF. CDR3 DNA: TGCAGCGTTGAGCTTGGTTTCACAGATACGCAGTATTTT.